Shown below are 10 T cell receptor beta chains from a single sample sequenced in a study of shared clonotypes between healthy human individuals (dated by TCRdb to the early 2020s). The library was generated by the immunoSEQ multiplex PCR assay. Drawn from immuneACCESS, this table holds only the in-frame rearrangements with V and J called that TCRdb kept. Clones are partly lost; checked studies trace under half to an unresolved V gene and leave the rest unexplained. This sample lists 2 million to 2.5 million clones; under 97% were detected once. About 0.13% of the sample rests with the top ten. The sample was naive CD4+ T cells sorted from blood. According to the study, the label for this sample's cell subset or site signals: CD45RA+ positively selected. These receptors all stem from a man between 18 and 35 years old in good health.

The CDR3 region has the DNA TGTGCCAGCAGCTTAGAAGGACAGGGACAGGGCTATGGCTACACCTTC. Encoded protein: CASSLEGQGQGYGYTF. The V call is TRBV7-2, the J call TRBJ1-2; TRBD1 matches at 9 bases. CDR1 SGHTA and CDR2 FQGNSA come from the germline V gene. V was clipped by 1 base and J by 4 bases; unmatched bases: 7. This CDR3 region has 16 residues.

This rearrangement joins TRBV2 to TRBJ1-1, with 7 bases matching TRBD1. V gave up 4 bases and J gave up 5 bases; unmatched junction bases: 10. The germline gives CDR1 SNHLY, CDR2 FYNNEI. This CDR3 has 15 residues. CDR3 coding DNA: TGTGCCAGCAGTGGAGGACAGGCGGAAGGGACTGAAGCTTTCTTT. It specifies CASSGGQAEGTEAFF.

This clone was observed a few times. J is TRBJ1-6 and V is TRBV19; TRBD1 aligns across 9 bases. There are 15 residues in the CDR3. The germline CDR1 and CDR2 sequences are LNHDA and SQIVND (reference sequence). J was trimmed by 6 bases and V by 5 bases; bases with no gene match: 5. The DNA for the CDR3 is TGTGCCAGTAGTGCGGGGACAGGGCCTAATTCACCCCTCCACTTT. Protein product: CASSAGTGPNSPLHF.

V gene TRBV19 combines with J gene TRBJ1-5; TRBD1 might be the D (6 bases). The V end was cut by 6 bases, the J end by 1 base, with 16 bases between. Germline V gives CDR1 LNHDA, CDR2 SQIVND (reference sequence). CDR3 length equals 16 residues. The CDR3 nucleotides are TGTGCCAGTAGCGGCGGCGGTGGGGGCAGCAATCAGCCCCAGCATTTT. It is translated as CASSGGGGGSNQPQHF.

The chain links TRBV18 to TRBJ2-2; 8 nucleotides match TRBD1. The germline V gene has CDR1 KGHSH and CDR2 LQKENI. J lost 4 bases, V lost 3 bases, and 10 bases had no gene match. The CDR3 extends over 17 amino acids. CDR3 DNA: TGTGCCAGCTCACCGAGCCTTGGACAGGGTAGCACCGGGGAGCTGTTTTTT. The encoded protein is CASSPSLGQGSTGELFF.

In the case of this clone: Other DNA sequences in the sample encode the same CDR3. This chain joins TRBV10-3 and TRBJ2-7; D remains unclear. This CDR3 comprises 12 residues. Germline loops: CDR1 ENHRY, CDR2 SYGVKD. V gave up 3 bases and J gave up 0 bases, with 3 bases separating them. The CDR3 DNA reads as TGTGCCATCAGTGAATCCTCCTACGAGCAGTACTTC. Protein: CAISESSYEQYF.

J is TRBJ2-2 and V is TRBV5-1, with 9 bases fitting TRBD1. The CDR3 has 15 residues. Germline assignment: CDR1 SGHRS and CDR2 YFSETQ. With 4 bases clipped from V and 6 bases from J, the junction kept 7 bases outside the gene matches. The CDR3 nucleotides are TGCGCCAGCAGCACCCGGACAGGGGTGGCCGGGGAGCTGTTTTTT. Amino acid sequence: CASSTRTGVAGELFF.

This chain uses TRBV9 with TRBJ1-1; TRBD1 is a possible D gene (5 bases). V was pared by 6 bases and J by 1 base, with 16 bases between. The CDR3 has 15 amino acids. Germline V lookup: CDR1 SGDLS, CDR2 YYNGEE. The chain's CDR3 is CASNWGGDQNTEAFF. CDR3 nucleotide sequence: TGTGCCAGCAACTGGGGAGGGGACCAGAACACTGAAGCTTTCTTT.

The chain has TRBV20-1 and TRBJ2-7, with TRBD1 identical over 8 bases. The CDR3 spans 9 residues. CDR1 is DFQATT, CDR2 SNEGSKA, per germline (reference sequence). The CDR3 region has the DNA TGCAGCACAGGGGGCGAGCAGTACTTC. The encoded protein is CSTGGEQYF.

This clone came up once. This chain joins TRBV30 and TRBJ1-5; D gene ambiguous. The germline V gene has CDR1 GTSNPN and CDR2 SVGIG (reference sequence). The V and J ends lost 2 bases and 4 bases respectively, with 9 bases between them. CDR3 length: 13 amino acids. CDR3 region: CAWSRMGNQPQHF. CDR3 sequence (DNA): TGTGCCTGGAGTAGGATGGGGAATCAGCCCCAGCATTTT.